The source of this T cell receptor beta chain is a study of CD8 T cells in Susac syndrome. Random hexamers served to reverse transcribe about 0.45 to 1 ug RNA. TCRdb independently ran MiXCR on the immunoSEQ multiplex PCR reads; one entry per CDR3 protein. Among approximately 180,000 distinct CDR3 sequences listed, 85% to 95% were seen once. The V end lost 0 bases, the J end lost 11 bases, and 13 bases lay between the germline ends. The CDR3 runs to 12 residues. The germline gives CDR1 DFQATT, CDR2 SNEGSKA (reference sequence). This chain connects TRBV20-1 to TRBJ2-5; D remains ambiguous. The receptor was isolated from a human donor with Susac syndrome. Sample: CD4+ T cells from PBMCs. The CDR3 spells CSARDRASLQYF. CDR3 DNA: TGCAGTGCTAGAGATAGGGCGAGCCTTCAGTACTTC.